A single TCR beta chain is shown here with its context. Its antigen is currently unknown. Within the sample, other DNA sequences also encode this same CDR3. This specimen belongs to a study of T cell responses to AZD1222 COVID-19 vaccine. Overall study results and limits: The number of AZD1222 recipients seropositive at baseline was only five or six. Donors were chiefly white British, with a greater number of females, and clonal diversity was perhaps underestimated. Reports say nearly half of spike-specific TCRs go after unmutated variant regions.

Method: immunoSEQ multiplex PCR; TCRdb's copy keeps in-frame clones and lacks some. The sample includes some 130,000 clones, 88% seen only once; the top ten take over 5%. In germline, CDR1 is DFQATT, CDR2 SNEGSKA (reference sequence). Trimming stripped 2 bases from V and 2 bases from J, with 3 bases between. The CDR3 covers 11 residues. The sequencing here drew on peripheral blood, taken 28 days after the second AZD1222 dose. V usage is TRBV20-1 and J usage is TRBJ2-5; the D is unclear. The sequence was collected from an adult who received the AZD1222 COVID-19 vaccine. The CDR3 spells CSARPQETQYF. The CDR3, as DNA: TGCAGTGCTAGACCACAAGAGACCCAGTACTTC.